This T cell receptor beta chain was documented in a study of neurological immune-mediated disorders. Study-level results: The level of TCR clonal expansion was highest in patients with HTLV-1-associated myelopathy and lowest in multiple sclerosis, where it fell below the level seen in healthy controls.

This CDR3 is 13 amino acids long. Per germline, CDR1 MNHNY and CDR2 SVGAGI (reference sequence). The V and J ends lost 6 bases and 5 bases respectively, with 11 bases between them. Each TCR transcript was tagged with a 10-nucleotide random UMI during 5'RACE. A single record per CDR3 protein comes from TCRdb applying MiXCR to the 5' RACE reads. The sample shows around 13,000 distinct CDR3 sequences, more than 9% of them seen only once. In this sample, this clonotype turned up many times. Its specificity is unknown. Sample: PBMCs. The chain combines TRBV6-6 with TRBJ2-4; no firm D call. This TCR came from a woman aged 40 to 50 in good health. The CDR3 nucleotides are TGTGCCAGCAGCCGAATTCCAGAAAACATTCAGTACTTC. This encodes CASSRIPENIQYF.